This T cell receptor beta chain appears in the sequencing data of a study of T-cell reconstitution after alpha-beta-depleted transplantation in children. The library targeted TCRbeta and was prepared with unique molecular identifiers. TCRdb passed the PCR reads through MiXCR, listing each CDR3 protein once. In the table there are about 690,000 distinct CDR3 sequences, approximately 17% of which are singletons. This CDR3 spans 16 amino acids. V was cut by 5 bases and J by 6 bases, with 19 bases left in between. The sample consisted of PBMCs from the stem cell graft donor, taken from the stem cell graft. This clonotype originated in a human donor who donated a stem cell graft to a child with acute myeloid leukemia. This chain connects TRBV12-3 or TRBV12-4 to TRBJ2-2, with a weak D call TRBD1 (5 bases). The CDR3 sequence: CASSPSSTALPGELFF. CDR3 nucleotides: TGTGCCAGCAGTCCCTCGTCGACAGCCCTACCCGGGGAGCTGTTTTTT.